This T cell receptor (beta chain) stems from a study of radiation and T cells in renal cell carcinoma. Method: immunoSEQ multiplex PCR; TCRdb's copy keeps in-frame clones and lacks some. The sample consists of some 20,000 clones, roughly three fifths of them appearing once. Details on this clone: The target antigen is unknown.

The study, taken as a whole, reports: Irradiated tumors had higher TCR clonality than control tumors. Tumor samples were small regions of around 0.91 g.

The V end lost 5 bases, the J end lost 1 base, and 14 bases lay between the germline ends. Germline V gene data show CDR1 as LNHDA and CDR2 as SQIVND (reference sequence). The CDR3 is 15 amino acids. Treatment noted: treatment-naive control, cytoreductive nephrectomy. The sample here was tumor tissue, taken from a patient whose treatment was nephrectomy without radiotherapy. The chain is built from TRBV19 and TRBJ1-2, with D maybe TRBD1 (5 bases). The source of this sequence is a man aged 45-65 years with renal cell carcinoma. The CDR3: CASSRAGRHNYGYTF. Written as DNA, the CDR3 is TGTGCCAGTAGTCGTGCAGGGCGACATAACTATGGCTACACCTTC.